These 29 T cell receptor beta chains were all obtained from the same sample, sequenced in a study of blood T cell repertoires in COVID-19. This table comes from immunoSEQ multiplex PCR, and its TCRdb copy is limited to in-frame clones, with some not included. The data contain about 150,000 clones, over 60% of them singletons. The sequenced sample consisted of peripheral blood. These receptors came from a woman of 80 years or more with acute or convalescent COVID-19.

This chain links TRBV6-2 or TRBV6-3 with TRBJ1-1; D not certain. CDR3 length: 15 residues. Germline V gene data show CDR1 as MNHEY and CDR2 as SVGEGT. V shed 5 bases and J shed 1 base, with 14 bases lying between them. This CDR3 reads CASSQRAGRNTEAFF. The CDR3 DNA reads TGTGCCAGCAGTCAGCGGGCAGGCAGGAACACTGAAGCTTTCTTT.

CDR3 sequence: CASSKAKGEGGEMNTEAFF. The CDR3 DNA is TGTGCCAGCAGCAAAGCGAAGGGTGAAGGAGGTGAGATGAACACTGAAGCTTTCTTT. V gene TRBV21-1 combines with J gene TRBJ1-1. TRBV21-1 is a pseudogene. The CDR3 has 19 residues.

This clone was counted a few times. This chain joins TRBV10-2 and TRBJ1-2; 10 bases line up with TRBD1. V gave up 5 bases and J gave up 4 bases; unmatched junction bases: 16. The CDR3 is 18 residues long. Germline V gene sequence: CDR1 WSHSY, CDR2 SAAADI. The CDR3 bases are TGCGCCAGCAGTTATAAAGAGGGACAGGGGAAAAGGTTCTATGGCTACACCTTC. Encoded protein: CASSYKEGQGKRFYGYTF.

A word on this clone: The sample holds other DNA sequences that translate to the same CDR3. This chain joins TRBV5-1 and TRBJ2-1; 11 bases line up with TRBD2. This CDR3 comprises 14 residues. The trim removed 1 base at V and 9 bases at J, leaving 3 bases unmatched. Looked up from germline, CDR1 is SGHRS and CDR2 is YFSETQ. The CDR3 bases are TGCGCCAGCAGCTTGACTAGCGGGAGTGGTGAGCAGTTCTTC. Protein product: CASSLTSGSGEQFF.

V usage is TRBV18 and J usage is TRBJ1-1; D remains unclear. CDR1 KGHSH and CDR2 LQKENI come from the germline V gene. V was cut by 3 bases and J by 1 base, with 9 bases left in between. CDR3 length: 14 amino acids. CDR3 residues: CASSPRAANTEAFF. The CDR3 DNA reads TGTGCCAGCTCACCGAGGGCCGCGAACACTGAAGCTTTCTTT.

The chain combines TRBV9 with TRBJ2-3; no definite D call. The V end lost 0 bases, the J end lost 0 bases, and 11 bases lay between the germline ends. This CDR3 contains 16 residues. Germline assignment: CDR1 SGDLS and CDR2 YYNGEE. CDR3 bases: TGTGCCAGCAGCGTAGAGCACAGTCGTAGCACAGATACGCAGTATTTT. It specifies CASSVEHSRSTDTQYF.

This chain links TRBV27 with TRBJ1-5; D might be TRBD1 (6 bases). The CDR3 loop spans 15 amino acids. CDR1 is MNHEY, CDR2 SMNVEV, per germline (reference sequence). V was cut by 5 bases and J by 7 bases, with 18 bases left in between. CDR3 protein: CASSTRGRGNQPQHF. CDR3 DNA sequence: TGTGCCAGCAGTACCCGGGGCAGGGGAAACCAGCCCCAGCATTTT.

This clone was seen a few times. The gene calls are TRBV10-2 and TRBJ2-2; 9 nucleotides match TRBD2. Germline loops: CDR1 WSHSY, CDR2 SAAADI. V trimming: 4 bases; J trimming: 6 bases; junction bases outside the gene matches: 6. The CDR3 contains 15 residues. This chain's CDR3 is CASSVAGVNAGELFF. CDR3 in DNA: TGCGCCAGCAGTGTAGCGGGAGTAAACGCCGGGGAGCTGTTTTTT.

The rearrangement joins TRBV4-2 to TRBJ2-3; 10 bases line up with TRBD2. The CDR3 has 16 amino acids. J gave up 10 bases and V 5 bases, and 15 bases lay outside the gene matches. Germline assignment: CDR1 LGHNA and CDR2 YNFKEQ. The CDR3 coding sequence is TGTGCCAGCAGCGCATCCGGGACTAGCGTGTTTGGGGCGCAGTATTTT. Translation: CASSASGTSVFGAQYF.

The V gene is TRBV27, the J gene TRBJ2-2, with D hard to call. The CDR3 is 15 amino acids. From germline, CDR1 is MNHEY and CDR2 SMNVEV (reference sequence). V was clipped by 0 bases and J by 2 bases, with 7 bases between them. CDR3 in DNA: TGTGCCAGCAGTTTATCTGGGCGCAACACCGGGGAGCTGTTTTTT. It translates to CASSLSGRNTGELFF.

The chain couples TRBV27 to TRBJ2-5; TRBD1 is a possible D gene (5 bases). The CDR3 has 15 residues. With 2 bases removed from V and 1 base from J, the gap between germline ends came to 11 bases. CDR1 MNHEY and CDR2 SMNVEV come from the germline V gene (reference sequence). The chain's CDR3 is CASSLEVGPQETQYF. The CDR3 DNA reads TGTGCCAGCAGTTTAGAAGTGGGGCCCCAAGAGACCCAGTACTTC.

CDR3 sequence: CASSQDPNLAGGSYEQYF. The DNA of the CDR3 is TGTGCCAGCAGCCAAGACCCCAATCTAGCGGGAGGGTCCTACGAGCAGTACTTC. The chain combines TRBV14 with TRBJ2-7, with 12 bases fitting TRBD2. The CDR3 length is 18 residues. The J segment lost 1 base and the V segment lost 0 bases, leaving 7 bases of the junction unmatched. The germline CDR1 and CDR2 sequences are SGHDN and FVKESK. Using reference TRBV14 and TRBJ2-7 for the parts outside the CDR3, the full variable domain is EAGVTQFPSHSVIEKGQTVTLRCDPISGHDNLYWYRRVMGKEIKFLLHFVKESKQDESGMPNNRFLAERTGGTYSTLKVQPAELEDSGVYFCASSQDPNLAGGSYEQYFGPGTRLTVT.

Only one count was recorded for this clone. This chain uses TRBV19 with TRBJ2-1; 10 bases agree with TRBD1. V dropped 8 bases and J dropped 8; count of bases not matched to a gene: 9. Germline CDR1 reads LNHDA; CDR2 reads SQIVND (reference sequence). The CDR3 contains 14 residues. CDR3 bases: TGTGCCAGTTCGGACAGGGGGGGTTCGGATGAGCAGTTCTTC. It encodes CASSDRGGSDEQFF.

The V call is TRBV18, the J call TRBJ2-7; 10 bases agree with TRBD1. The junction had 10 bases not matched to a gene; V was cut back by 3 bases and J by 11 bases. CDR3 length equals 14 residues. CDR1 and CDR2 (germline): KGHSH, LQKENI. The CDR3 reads CASSPGQGPGFEYF. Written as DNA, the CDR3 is TGTGCCAGCTCACCGGGACAGGGGCCAGGGTTCGAGTACTTC.

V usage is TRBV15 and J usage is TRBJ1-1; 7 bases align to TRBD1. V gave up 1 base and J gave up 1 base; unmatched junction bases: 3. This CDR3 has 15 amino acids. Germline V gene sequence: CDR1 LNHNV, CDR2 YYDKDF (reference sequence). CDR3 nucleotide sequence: TGTGCCACCAGCAGAGCGGGGACAGCGAACACTGAAGCTTTCTTT. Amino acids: CATSRAGTANTEAFF.

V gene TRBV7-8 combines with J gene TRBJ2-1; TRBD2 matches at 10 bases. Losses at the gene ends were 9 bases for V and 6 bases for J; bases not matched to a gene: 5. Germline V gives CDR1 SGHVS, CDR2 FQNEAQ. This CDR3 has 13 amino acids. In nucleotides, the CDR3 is TGTGCCAGTAATATAGCGGGAGGCAATGAGCAGTTCTTC. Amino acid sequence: CASNIAGGNEQFF.

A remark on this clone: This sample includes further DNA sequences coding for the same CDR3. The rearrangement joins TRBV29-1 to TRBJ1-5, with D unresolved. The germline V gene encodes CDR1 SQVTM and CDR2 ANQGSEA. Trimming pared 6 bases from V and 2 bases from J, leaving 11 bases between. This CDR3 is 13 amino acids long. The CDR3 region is CSVAREGNQPQHF. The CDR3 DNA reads TGCAGCGTGGCCCGAGAGGGCAATCAGCCCCAGCATTTT.

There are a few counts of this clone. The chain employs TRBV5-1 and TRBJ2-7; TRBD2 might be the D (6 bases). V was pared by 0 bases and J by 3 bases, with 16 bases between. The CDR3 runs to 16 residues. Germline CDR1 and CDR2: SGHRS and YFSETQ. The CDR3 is CASSLVTGAEFYEQYF. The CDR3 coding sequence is TGCGCCAGCAGCTTGGTGACGGGAGCGGAGTTCTACGAGCAGTACTTC. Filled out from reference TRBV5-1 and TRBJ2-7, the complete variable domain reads KAGVTQTPRYLIKTRGQQVTLSCSPISGHRSVSWYQQTPGQGLQFLFEYFSETQRNKGNFPGRFSGRQFSNSRSEMNVSTLELGDSALYLCASSLVTGAEFYEQYFGPGTRLTVT.

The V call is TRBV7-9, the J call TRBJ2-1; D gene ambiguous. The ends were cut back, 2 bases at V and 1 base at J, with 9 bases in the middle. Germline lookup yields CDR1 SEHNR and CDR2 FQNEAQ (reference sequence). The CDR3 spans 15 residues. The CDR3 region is CASSLLDGSYNEQFF. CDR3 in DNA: TGTGCCAGCAGCTTACTAGATGGTTCCTACAATGAGCAGTTCTTC.

The CDR3 loop is CASSLAGAVNEQFF. The CDR3 nucleotides are TGTGCCAGCAGTTTAGCGGGAGCTGTGAATGAGCAGTTCTTC. This chain connects TRBV6-5 to TRBJ2-1; TRBD2 aligns across 9 bases. The V and J ends lost 4 bases and 7 bases, in that order; junction bases with no gene match: 5. Looked up from germline, CDR1 is MNHEY and CDR2 is SVGAGI. The CDR3 has 14 amino acids.

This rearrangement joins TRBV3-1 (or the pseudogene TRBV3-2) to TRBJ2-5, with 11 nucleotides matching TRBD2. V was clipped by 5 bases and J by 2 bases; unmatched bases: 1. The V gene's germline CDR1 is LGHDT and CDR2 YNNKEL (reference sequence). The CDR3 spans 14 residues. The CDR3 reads CASSRLAGQETQYF. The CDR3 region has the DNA TGTGCCAGCAGCAGACTAGCGGGACAAGAGACCCAGTACTTC.

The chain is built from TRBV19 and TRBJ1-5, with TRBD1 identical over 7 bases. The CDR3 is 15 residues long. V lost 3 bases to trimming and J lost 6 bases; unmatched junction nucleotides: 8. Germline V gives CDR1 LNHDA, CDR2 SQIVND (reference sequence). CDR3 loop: CASSIIGTESQPQHF. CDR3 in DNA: TGTGCCAGTAGTATTATTGGGACAGAATCTCAGCCCCAGCATTTT.

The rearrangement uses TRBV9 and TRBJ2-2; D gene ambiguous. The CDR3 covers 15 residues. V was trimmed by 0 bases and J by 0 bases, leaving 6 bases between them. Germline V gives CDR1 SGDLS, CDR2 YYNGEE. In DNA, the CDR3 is TGTGCCAGCAGCGTAGTAGACACGAACACCGGGGAGCTGTTTTTT. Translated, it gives CASSVVDTNTGELFF.

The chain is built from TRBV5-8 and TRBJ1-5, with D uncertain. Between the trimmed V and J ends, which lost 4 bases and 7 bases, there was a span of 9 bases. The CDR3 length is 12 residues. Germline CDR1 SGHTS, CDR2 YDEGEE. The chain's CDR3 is CASSLRVQPQHF. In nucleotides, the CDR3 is TGTGCCAGCAGCCTCCGGGTCCAGCCCCAGCATTTT.

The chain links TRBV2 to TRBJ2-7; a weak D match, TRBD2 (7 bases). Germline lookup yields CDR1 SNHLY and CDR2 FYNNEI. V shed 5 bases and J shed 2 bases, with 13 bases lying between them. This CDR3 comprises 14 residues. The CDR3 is CASSRGAITYEQYF. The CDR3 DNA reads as TGTGCCAGCAGTCGGGGGGCGATTACCTACGAGCAGTACTTC.

The CDR3 loop reads CASSLRGHPGNTIYF. In DNA form, the CDR3 reads TGTGCCAGCAGCCTCAGGGGGCATCCTGGAAACACCATATATTTT. This chain joins TRBV9 and TRBJ1-3; 8 positions match TRBD1. With V trimmed by 4 bases and J by 2 bases, 5 bases remained unmatched. Germline V gene data show CDR1 as SGDLS and CDR2 as YYNGEE. This CDR3 contains 15 residues.

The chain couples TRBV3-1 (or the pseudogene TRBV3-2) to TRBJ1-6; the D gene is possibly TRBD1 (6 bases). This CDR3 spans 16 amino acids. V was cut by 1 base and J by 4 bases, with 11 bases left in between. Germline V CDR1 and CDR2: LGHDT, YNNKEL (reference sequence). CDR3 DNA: TGTGCCAGCAGCCAAGGCTTAGGACAGTATAATTCACCCCTCCACTTT. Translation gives CASSQGLGQYNSPLHF.

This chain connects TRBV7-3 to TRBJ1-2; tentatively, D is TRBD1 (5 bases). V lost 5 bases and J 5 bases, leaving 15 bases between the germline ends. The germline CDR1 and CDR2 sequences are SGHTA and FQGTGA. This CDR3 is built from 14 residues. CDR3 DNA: TGTGCCAGCAGCCGAAACTCAGGGACTTATGGCTACACCTTC. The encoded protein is CASSRNSGTYGYTF.

CDR3 loop: CASRDRCWSEAFF. CDR3 bases: TGCGCCAGCCGGGACAGGTGTTGGTCTGAAGCTTTCTTT. This rearrangement joins TRBV10-1 to TRBJ1-1; TRBD1 agrees at 8 bases. This CDR3 is 13 amino acids long. Germline CDR1 is WNHNN and CDR2 is SYGVQD (reference sequence). V dropped 8 bases and J dropped 6; count of bases not matched to a gene: 8.